Presented here are 32 T cell receptor beta chains from one specimen sequenced in a study of identical twins. MiXCR, run by TCRdb on the 5' RACE reads, gives a single entry per CDR3 protein. The repertoire holds about 530,000 distinct CDR3 sequences, with approximately 20% as singletons. These sequences were also reported in another study, on yellow fever vaccine responses in identical twins.

Material for sequencing was CD4+ T cells sorted from blood. These receptors came from a woman in her late teens or twenties in good health.

This sequence joins TRBV11-2 and TRBJ2-7, with 9 bases fitting TRBD2. There are 16 residues in the CDR3. The V and J ends lost 5 bases and 3 bases, in that order; junction bases with no gene match: 11. From germline, CDR1 is SGHAT and CDR2 FQNNGV. The DNA of the CDR3 is TGTGCCAGCAGCCGCTTAGCGGGGGTGTTTAACTACGAGCAGTACGTC. Translated, it gives CASSRLAGVFNYEQYV.

This sequence joins TRBV3-1 and TRBJ1-1; D is unclear. Trimming took 2 bases from V and 3 from J, leaving 4 bases between them. The CDR3 consists of 12 residues. CDR1 and CDR2 from the germline V gene are LGHDT and YNNKEL (reference sequence). The CDR3, as DNA: TGTGCCAGCAGCCAACGGGACACTGAAGCTTTCTTT. Translated, it gives CASSQRDTEAFF.

This clonotype was observed a few times. This chain joins TRBV28 and TRBJ1-5, with D perhaps TRBD1 (5 bases). This CDR3 is 12 amino acids long. V was shortened by 6 bases and J by 6 bases, with 9 bases between the two germline ends. Germline lookup yields CDR1 MDHEN and CDR2 SYDVKM. The CDR3 DNA is TGTGCCAGCAGCCGGGGGGTTCAGCCCCAGCATTTT. Translated, it gives CASSRGVQPQHF.

The chain couples TRBV6-2 or TRBV6-3 to TRBJ2-5, with D possibly matching TRBD1 (5 bases). In germline, CDR1 is MNHEY, CDR2 SVGEGT. This CDR3 contains 11 residues. Trimming pared 8 bases from V and 5 bases from J, leaving 9 bases between. For the CDR3, the DNA is TGTGCCAGCGGGGCCTGGGAGACCCAGTACTTC. The encoded protein is CASGAWETQYF.

The V and J genes are TRBV12-3 or TRBV12-4 and TRBJ2-2; 7 nucleotides match TRBD1. V lost 5 bases to trimming and J lost 5 bases; unmatched junction nucleotides: 11. The CDR3 is 16 residues long. The CDR3 nucleotides are TGTGCCAGCAGTACGACTCGACAGGGTCCAACCGGGGAGCTGTTTTTT. Translated: CASSTTRQGPTGELFF.

This chain uses TRBV9 with TRBJ2-5, with 11 bases matching TRBD2. CDR1 and CDR2 (germline): SGDLS, YYNGEE. CDR3 length: 17 residues. J was trimmed by 4 bases and V by 0 bases; bases with no gene match: 8. The CDR3 DNA follows: TGTGCCAGCAGCGTAGTGGGTAGCGGGAGGGCCGGAGAGACCCAGTACTTC. It codes for CASSVVGSGRAGETQYF.

The chain is built from TRBV3-1 and TRBJ2-5, with D unresolved. This CDR3 has 14 residues. From germline, CDR1 is LGHDT and CDR2 YNNKEL (reference sequence). Trimming pared 0 bases from V and 4 bases from J, leaving 9 bases between. CDR3 amino acids: CASSQDKRLETQYF. DNA for the CDR3: TGTGCCAGCAGCCAAGATAAGCGACTAGAGACCCAGTACTTC.

This clonotype was detected a few times. The chain combines TRBV12-3 or TRBV12-4 with TRBJ2-4, with D perhaps matching TRBD1 or TRBD2 (5 bases each). Trimming pared 8 bases from V and 0 bases from J, leaving 14 bases between. The CDR3 length is 15 residues. The CDR3 protein is CASSPPGTAKNIQYF. The CDR3 nucleotides read TGTGCCAGCTCCCCTCCCGGGACAGCCAAAAACATTCAGTACTTC.

The chain recombines TRBV15 with TRBJ2-5; TRBD2 matches at 7 bases. The V gene end was trimmed by 0 bases and the J gene end by 2 bases; junction bases not matched to a gene: 9. Germline V lookup: CDR1 LNHNV, CDR2 YYDKDF (reference sequence). This CDR3 is built from 17 residues. DNA for the CDR3: TGTGCCACCAGCAGAGATCTCACCGGGAGGCGGCAAGAGACCCAGTACTTC. Translating it yields CATSRDLTGRRQETQYF. Using reference TRBV15 and TRBJ2-5 for the parts outside the CDR3, the full variable domain is DAMVIQNPRYQVTQFGKPVTLSCSQTLNHNVMYWYQQKSSQAPKLLFHYYDKDFNNEADTPDNFQSRRPNTSFCFLDIRSPGLGDTAMYLCATSRDLTGRRQETQYFGPGTRLLVL.

The chain combines TRBV5-1 with TRBJ2-1; TRBD2 aligns across 13 bases. J gave up 3 bases and V 4 bases, and 7 bases lay outside the gene matches. In germline, CDR1 is SGHRS, CDR2 YFSETQ. This CDR3 is 17 amino acids long. CDR3 in amino acids: CASSPTSGGVFYNEQFF. CDR3 sequence (DNA): TGCGCCAGCAGCCCTACTAGCGGGGGGGTTTTCTACAATGAGCAGTTCTTC.

This chain's CDR3 is CASSLSRVSGDQRNTEAFF. In DNA, the CDR3 is TGCGCCAGCAGCCTAAGCCGGGTCTCGGGCGATCAGAGGAACACTGAAGCTTTCTTT. This sequence joins TRBV4-1 and TRBJ1-1; D is uncertain. Germline V gene lookup returns CDR1 MGHRA and CDR2 YSYEKL. This CDR3 contains 19 residues. V was pared by 4 bases and J by 1 base, with 25 bases between.

The rearrangement uses TRBV7-9 and TRBJ2-2; TRBD2 matches 7 bases. The CDR3 spans 15 residues. The germline V gene encodes CDR1 SEHNR and CDR2 FQNEAQ (reference sequence). V lost 3 bases, J lost 5 bases, and 6 bases stayed unmatched. The CDR3 region is CASSLGGSRTGELFF. The DNA for the CDR3 is TGTGCCAGCAGCTTGGGCGGGAGTAGGACCGGGGAGCTGTTTTTT. The entire variable domain, with the rest obtained from reference TRBV7-9 and TRBJ2-2, is as follows: DTGVSQNPRHKITKRGQNVTFRCDPISEHNRLYWYRQTLGQGPEFLTYFQNEAQLEKSRLLSDRFSAERPKGSFSTLEIQRTEQGDSAMYLCASSLGGSRTGELFFGEGSRLTVL.

The rearrangement uses TRBV10-3 and TRBJ2-1; TRBD2 might be the D (6 bases). The germline V gene encodes CDR1 ENHRY and CDR2 SYGVKD. Trimming stripped 5 bases from V and 2 bases from J, with 13 bases between. The CDR3 covers 15 residues. CDR3 nucleotide sequence: TGTGCCATCAGTAAGGGACTCACGGCCTACAATGAGCAGTTCTTC. Protein: CAISKGLTAYNEQFF.

The chain recombines TRBV20-1 with TRBJ2-7; the D gene is possibly TRBD1 (6 bases). The CDR3 consists of 17 residues. Trimming stripped 0 bases from V and 0 bases from J, with 18 bases between. Per germline, CDR1 DFQATT and CDR2 SNEGSKA (reference sequence). The DNA for the CDR3 is TGCAGTGCTAGAGATCAGGGACACCCGCCGGGCTCCTACGAGCAGTACGTC. It translates to CSARDQGHPPGSYEQYV.

This clonotype was seen a few times. J is TRBJ2-3 and V is TRBV20-1; tentatively, D is TRBD2 (7 bases). The germline V gene encodes CDR1 DFQATT and CDR2 SNEGSKA (reference sequence). V was pared by 5 bases and J by 2 bases, with 17 bases between. This CDR3 contains 15 residues. CDR3 residues: CSAGGGGLVTDTQYF. The CDR3 nucleotides are TGCAGTGCTGGGGGAGGGGGGCTCGTCACAGATACGCAGTATTTT.

This chain joins TRBV10-3 and TRBJ2-1, with 8 bases lining up with TRBD2. V gave up 10 bases and J gave up 0 bases; unmatched junction bases: 8. The CDR3 has 15 residues. CDR1 and CDR2 (germline): ENHRY, SYGVKD. This CDR3 is CATRAGGDSYNEQFF. The CDR3 bases are TGTGCCACCAGAGCCGGGGGGGACTCCTACAATGAGCAGTTCTTC.

This clonotype was recorded many times. The V call is TRBV7-9, the J call TRBJ2-5; D not certain. V shed 1 base and J shed 7 bases, with 19 bases lying between them. CDR1 is SEHNR, CDR2 FQNEAQ, per germline (reference sequence). This CDR3 comprises 16 residues. The CDR3 DNA sequence: TGTGCCAGCAGCTTAGGTTTCGGAAGCCAGCTCGGGACCCAGTACTTC. Translating gives CASSLGFGSQLGTQYF. The full variable domain, rest sourced from reference TRBV7-9 and TRBJ2-5, is DTGVSQNPRHKITKRGQNVTFRCDPISEHNRLYWYRQTLGQGPEFLTYFQNEAQLEKSRLLSDRFSAERPKGSFSTLEIQRTEQGDSAMYLCASSLGFGSQLGTQYFGPGTRLLVL.

Only a few counts were recorded for this clonotype. J is TRBJ1-5 and V is TRBV24-1; D is undetermined. V was shortened by 4 bases and J by 1 base, with 13 bases between the two germline ends. Germline loops: CDR1 KGHDR, CDR2 SFDVKD. The length of the CDR3 is 16 residues. In DNA, the CDR3 is TGTGCCACCAGTGACCCCCGGGAGTCGAGCAATCAGCCCCAGCATTTT. Its translation: CATSDPRESSNQPQHF.

This clonotype was recorded many times. The rearrangement links TRBV12-3 or TRBV12-4 to TRBJ1-1; D is uncertain. CDR3 length: 12 residues. V lost 8 bases to trimming and J lost 1 base, with 8 bases between them. The CDR3 loop is CASGRENTEAFF. The CDR3 DNA follows: TGTGCCAGCGGCCGGGAGAACACTGAAGCTTTCTTT.

This clonotype was observed a few times. This chain joins TRBV5-6 and TRBJ2-7, with D maybe TRBD2 (6 bases). Germline values: CDR1 SGHDT, CDR2 YYEEEE. The CDR3 contains 16 residues. V lost 0 bases and J lost 6, with 19 bases in between. The CDR3 protein is CASSLEVSGTGGEQYF. CDR3 DNA sequence: TGTGCCAGCAGCTTGGAAGTCTCGGGGACCGGGGGCGAGCAGTACTTC.

This clonotype was detected only a few times. The chain employs TRBV20-1 and TRBJ1-3, with 8 bases lining up with TRBD1. V was pared by 2 bases and J by 4 bases, with 10 bases of the junction left unmatched. The germline CDR1 and CDR2 sequences are DFQATT and SNEGSKA (reference sequence). The length of the CDR3 is 16 residues. CDR3 nucleotide sequence: TGCAGTGCTAGACCGACAGGGGAAGGTACGGGAAACACCATATATTTT. This translates into CSARPTGEGTGNTIYF.

V gene TRBV6-5 combines with J gene TRBJ2-4, with D tentatively TRBD1 or TRBD2 (5 bases each). Germline CDR1 reads MNHEY; CDR2 reads SVGAGI. The V and J ends lost 0 bases and 0 bases respectively, with 15 bases between them. The CDR3 runs 18 residues. CDR3 nucleotide sequence: TGTGCCAGCAGTTACTCAGGGGCCGGGGCGCTAGCCAAAAACATTCAGTACTTC. Translating it yields CASSYSGAGALAKNIQYF.

The genes are TRBV28 and TRBJ2-1, with 16 bases matching TRBD2. V shed 5 bases and J 6 bases; nucleotides not matched to a gene: 10. The CDR3 totals 18 residues. From germline, CDR1 is MDHEN and CDR2 SYDVKM. The CDR3 sequence: CASSKSGTSGRGGNEQFF. The CDR3 nucleotides read TGTGCCAGCAGTAAATCCGGGACTAGCGGGAGGGGGGGCAATGAGCAGTTCTTC.

This chain connects TRBV5-5 to TRBJ2-1; TRBD2 might be the D (6 bases). V was cut by 0 bases and J by 4 bases, with 11 bases left in between. The CDR3 is 15 residues long. Germline V gene sequence: CDR1 SGHKS, CDR2 YYEKEE (reference sequence). CDR3 nucleotides: TGTGCCAGCAGCTTGGGGACTATCTTATACAATGAGCAGTTCTTC. It codes for CASSLGTILYNEQFF.

This sequence joins TRBV4-2 and TRBJ2-1; D uncertain. Trimming took 0 bases from V and 2 from J, leaving 26 bases between them. Germline CDR1 is LGHNA and CDR2 is YNFKEQ. The CDR3 is made up of 21 amino acids. CDR3 sequence: CASSQDNLSPFLKGTYNEQFF. In nucleotides, the CDR3 is TGTGCCAGCAGCCAAGATAATCTCTCTCCATTCCTGAAGGGTACCTACAATGAGCAGTTCTTC.

This clonotype was picked up a small number of times. This chain connects TRBV28 to TRBJ1-5; the match to TRBD1 covers 7 bases. This CDR3 comprises 15 residues. The germline CDR1 and CDR2 sequences are MDHEN and SYDVKM. V was pared by 3 bases and J by 3 bases, with 5 bases of the junction left unmatched. The CDR3 spells CASSFSTGPNQPQHF. CDR3 DNA sequence: TGTGCCAGCAGTTTCTCGACAGGGCCCAATCAGCCCCAGCATTTT.

The chain recombines TRBV9 with TRBJ2-1; TRBD2 agrees at 15 bases. Germline V lookup: CDR1 SGDLS, CDR2 YYNGEE. This CDR3 contains 18 residues. The ends lost 0 bases at V and 5 bases at J; junction bases unmatched: 6. In DNA, the CDR3 is TGTGCCAGCAGCGTAGGAGGACTAGCGGGGGGGGAGCACAATGAGCAGTTCTTC. Translating gives CASSVGGLAGGEHNEQFF.

This chain joins TRBV12-3 or TRBV12-4 and TRBJ2-6, with TRBD1 identical over 7 bases. This CDR3 region has 18 residues. V lost 11 bases and J lost 4; bases outside the gene matches: 20. CDR3 residues: CAFSLEGPTGSGANVLTF. CDR3 coding DNA: TGTGCCTTCAGTTTAGAGGGGCCGACAGGGTCAGGGGCCAACGTCCTGACTTTC.

The rearrangement joins TRBV20-1 to TRBJ2-1, with 7 bases aligning to TRBD2. This CDR3 region has 15 residues. Germline assignment: CDR1 DFQATT and CDR2 SNEGSKA (reference sequence). The ends lost 5 bases at V and 0 bases at J; junction bases unmatched: 7. CDR3 DNA sequence: TGCAGTGCTGCTACTGGCGGGAGCTCCTACAATGAGCAGTTCTTC. This codes for CSAATGGSSYNEQFF.

The rearrangement joins TRBV7-9 to TRBJ2-7; weak D call: TRBD2 (5 bases). There are 14 residues in the CDR3. CDR1 and CDR2 from the germline V gene are SEHNR and FQNEAQ (reference sequence). V lost 1 base and J 5 bases, leaving 12 bases between the germline ends. CDR3 nucleotides: TGTGCCAGCAGCTTAGAGCCGGGAATGGACGAGCAGTACTTC. Protein: CASSLEPGMDEQYF.

This chain uses TRBV12-3 or TRBV12-4 with TRBJ2-3; 9 bases align to TRBD2. The trim removed 3 bases at V and 3 bases at J, leaving 10 bases unmatched. The CDR3 is 17 amino acids. CDR3 region: CASSFRPSGKSTDTQYF. In DNA, the CDR3 is TGTGCCAGCAGTTTTAGACCTAGCGGGAAGAGTACAGATACGCAGTATTTT.

The chain carries TRBV6-2 or TRBV6-3 and TRBJ2-2; D not resolved. Germline V gene lookup returns CDR1 MNHEY and CDR2 SVGEGT. The CDR3 is made up of 15 amino acids. The ends were cut back, 1 base at V and 1 base at J, with 7 bases in the middle. The CDR3 DNA reads as TGTGCCAGCAGTTACTGGGCGCGGAACACCGGGGAGCTGTTTTTT. Its protein is CASSYWARNTGELFF.